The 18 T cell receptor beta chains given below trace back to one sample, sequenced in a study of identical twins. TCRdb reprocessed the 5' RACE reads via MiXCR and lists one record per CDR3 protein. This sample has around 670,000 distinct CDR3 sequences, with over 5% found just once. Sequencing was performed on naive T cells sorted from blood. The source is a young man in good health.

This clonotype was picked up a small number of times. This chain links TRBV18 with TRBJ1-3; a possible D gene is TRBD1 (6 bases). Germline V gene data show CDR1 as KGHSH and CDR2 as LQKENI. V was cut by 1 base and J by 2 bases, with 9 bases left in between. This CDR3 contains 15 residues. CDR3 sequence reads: CASSPRTGTGNTIYF. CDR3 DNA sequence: TGTGCCAGCTCACCACGAACAGGGACTGGAAACACCATATATTTT.

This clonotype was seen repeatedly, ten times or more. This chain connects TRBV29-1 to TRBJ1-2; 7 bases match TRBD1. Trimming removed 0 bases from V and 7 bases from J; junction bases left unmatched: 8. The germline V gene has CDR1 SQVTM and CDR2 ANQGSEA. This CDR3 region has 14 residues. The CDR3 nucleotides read TGCAGCGTTGAAGATGTCAGGGGGATTCGTGGCTACACCTTC. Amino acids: CSVEDVRGIRGYTF. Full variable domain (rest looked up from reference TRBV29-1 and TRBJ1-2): SAVISQKPSRDICQRGTSLTIQCQVDSQVTMMFWYRQQPGQSLTLIATANQGSEATYESGFVIDKFPISRPNLTFSTLTVSNMSPEDSSIYLCSVEDVRGIRGYTFGSGTRLTVV.

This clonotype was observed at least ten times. CDR3 loop: CASSWGGDYGYTF. As DNA, the CDR3 is TGTGCCAGCAGTTGGGGTGGGGACTATGGCTACACCTTC. This chain joins TRBV12-3 or TRBV12-4 and TRBJ1-2; D is unclear. Trimming took off 4 bases at V and 3 bases at J, with 9 bases between the two ends. This CDR3 has 13 residues.

The CDR3 region is CASRTELGPTFYEQYF. In DNA form, the CDR3 reads TGTGCCAGCAGGACGGAACTGGGACCGACTTTTTACGAGCAGTACTTC. This rearrangement joins TRBV6-2 or TRBV6-3 to TRBJ2-7; the D call may be TRBD1 or TRBD2 (5 bases each). Germline lookup yields CDR1 MNHEY and CDR2 SVGEGT. CDR3 length: 16 amino acids. V shed 6 bases and J shed 4 bases, with 22 bases lying between them.

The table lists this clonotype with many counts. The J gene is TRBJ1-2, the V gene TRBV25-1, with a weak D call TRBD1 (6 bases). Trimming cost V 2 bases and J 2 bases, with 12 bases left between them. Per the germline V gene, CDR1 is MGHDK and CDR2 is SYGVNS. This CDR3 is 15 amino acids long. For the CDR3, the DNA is TGTGCCAGCAGTGAACGTGGCAGGGGAAACTATGGCTACACCTTC. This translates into CASSERGRGNYGYTF.

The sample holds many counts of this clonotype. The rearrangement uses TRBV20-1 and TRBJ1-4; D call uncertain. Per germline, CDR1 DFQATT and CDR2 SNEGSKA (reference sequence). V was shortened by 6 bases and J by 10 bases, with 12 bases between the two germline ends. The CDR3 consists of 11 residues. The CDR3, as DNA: TGCAGTGCGACCCCGCGGGGAAAACTGTTTTTT. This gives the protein CSATPRGKLFF.

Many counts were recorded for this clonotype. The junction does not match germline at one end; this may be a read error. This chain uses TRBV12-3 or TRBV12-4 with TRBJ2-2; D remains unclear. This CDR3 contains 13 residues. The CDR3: CASSLGYTGELFF. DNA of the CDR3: TGTGCCAGCAGCTTAGGGTACACCGGGGAGCTGTTTTTT.

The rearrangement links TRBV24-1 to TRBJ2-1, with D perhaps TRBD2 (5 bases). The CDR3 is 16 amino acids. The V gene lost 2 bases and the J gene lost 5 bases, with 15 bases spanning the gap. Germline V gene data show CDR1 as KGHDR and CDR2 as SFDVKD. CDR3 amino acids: CATSDSRPGLHNEQFF. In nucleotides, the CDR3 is TGTGCCACCAGTGATTCTCGACCTGGACTTCACAATGAGCAGTTCTTC.

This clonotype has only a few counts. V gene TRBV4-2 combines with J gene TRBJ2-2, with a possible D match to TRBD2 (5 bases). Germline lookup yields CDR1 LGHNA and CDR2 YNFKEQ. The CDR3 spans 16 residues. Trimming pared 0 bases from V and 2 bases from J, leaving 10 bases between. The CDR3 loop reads CASSQEVSVNTGELFF. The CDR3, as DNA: TGTGCCAGCAGCCAAGAAGTTAGCGTTAACACCGGGGAGCTGTTTTTT.

The CDR3 protein is CASSPTGLVQDNEQFF. The CDR3 DNA reads as TGTGCCAGCAGTCCGACCGGGCTAGTGCAAGACAATGAGCAGTTCTTC. This chain uses TRBV2 with TRBJ2-1; D is undetermined. Trimming shortened V by 5 bases and J by 5 bases, and 19 bases separated the two germline ends. The CDR3 spans 16 residues. Germline V CDR1 and CDR2: SNHLY, FYNNEI. The full variable domain, completed using reference TRBV2 and TRBJ2-1, is EPEVTQTPSHQVTQMGQEVILRCVPISNHLYFYWYRQILGQKVEFLVSFYNNEISEKSEIFDDQFSVERPDGSNFTLKIRSTKLEDSAMYFCASSPTGLVQDNEQFFGPGTRLTVL.

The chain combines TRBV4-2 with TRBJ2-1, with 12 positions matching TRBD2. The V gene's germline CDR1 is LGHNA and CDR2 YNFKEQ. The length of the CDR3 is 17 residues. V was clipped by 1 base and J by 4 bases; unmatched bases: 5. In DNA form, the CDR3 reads TGTGCCAGCAGCCAAGTTCAGACTAGCGGGAGTTACAATGAGCAGTTCTTC. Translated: CASSQVQTSGSYNEQFF.

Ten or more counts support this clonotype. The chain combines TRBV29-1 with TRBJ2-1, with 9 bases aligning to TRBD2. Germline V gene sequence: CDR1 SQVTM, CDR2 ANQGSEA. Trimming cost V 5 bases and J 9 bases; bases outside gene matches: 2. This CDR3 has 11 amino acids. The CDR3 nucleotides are TGCAGCGTTTTAGCGGGAGCTGAGCAGTTCTTC. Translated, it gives CSVLAGAEQFF.

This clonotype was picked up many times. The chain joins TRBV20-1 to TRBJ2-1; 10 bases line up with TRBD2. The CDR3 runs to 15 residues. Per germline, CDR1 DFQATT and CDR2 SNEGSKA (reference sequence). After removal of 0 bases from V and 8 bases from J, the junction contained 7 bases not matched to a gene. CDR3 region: CSARDGSGRAHEQFF. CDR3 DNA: TGCAGTGCTAGAGATGGGAGCGGGAGGGCCCATGAGCAGTTCTTC.

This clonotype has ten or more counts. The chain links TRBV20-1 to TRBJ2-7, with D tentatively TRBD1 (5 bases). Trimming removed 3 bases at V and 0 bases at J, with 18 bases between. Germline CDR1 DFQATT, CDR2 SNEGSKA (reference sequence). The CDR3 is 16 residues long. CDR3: CSASPGPKDSSYEQYF. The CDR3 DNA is TGCAGTGCTAGTCCGGGCCCCAAAGACAGCTCCTACGAGCAGTACTTC.

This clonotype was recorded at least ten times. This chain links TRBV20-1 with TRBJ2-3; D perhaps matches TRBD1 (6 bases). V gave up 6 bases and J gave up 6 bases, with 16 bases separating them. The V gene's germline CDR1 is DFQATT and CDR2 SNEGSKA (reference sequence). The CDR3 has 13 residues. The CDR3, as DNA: TGCAGTGCGCTAGGGGGTAGGGCGGATACGCAGTATTTT. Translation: CSALGGRADTQYF.

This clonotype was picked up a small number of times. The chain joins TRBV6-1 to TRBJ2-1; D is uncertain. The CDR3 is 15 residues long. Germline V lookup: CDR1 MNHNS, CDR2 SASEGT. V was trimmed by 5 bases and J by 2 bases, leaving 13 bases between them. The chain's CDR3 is CASSRAESPYNEQFF. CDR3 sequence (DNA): TGTGCCAGCAGTCGAGCCGAGAGTCCCTACAATGAGCAGTTCTTC.

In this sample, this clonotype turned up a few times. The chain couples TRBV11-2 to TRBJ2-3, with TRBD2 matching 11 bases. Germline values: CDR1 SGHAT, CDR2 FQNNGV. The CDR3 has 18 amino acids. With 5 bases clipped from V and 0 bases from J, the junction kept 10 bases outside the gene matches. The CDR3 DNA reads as TGTGCCAGCAGCCGACTTCCGGGACTAGCGGCTAGCACAGATACGCAGTATTTT. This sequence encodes CASSRLPGLAASTDTQYF.

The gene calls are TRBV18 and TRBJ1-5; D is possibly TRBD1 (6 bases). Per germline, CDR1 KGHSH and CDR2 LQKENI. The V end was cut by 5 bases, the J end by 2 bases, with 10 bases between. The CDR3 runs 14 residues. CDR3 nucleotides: TGTGCCAGCTCAACAGGGCTTGGCAATCAGCCCCAGCATTTT. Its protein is CASSTGLGNQPQHF.